The 21 T cell receptor beta chains below all came from one sample that was sequenced in a study of shared clonotypes between healthy human individuals. CD8 cells classed as naive were CD45RO-negative and positively selected for CCR7, excluding terminally differentiated effector memory CD45RA+ cells. Clones were read by immunoSEQ multiplex PCR, and TCRdb kept only the in-frame ones, dropping some. The sample holds some 2.1 million clones, roughly 95% seen once. Sequenced material: naive CD8+ T cells sorted from blood. Receptors were obtained from a man aged 18-30 years in good health.

The chain joins TRBV6-6 to TRBJ1-1; TRBD1 matches 8 bases. The CDR3 covers 16 residues. V lost 7 bases, J lost 4 bases, and 14 bases stayed unmatched. CDR1 is MNHNY, CDR2 SVGAGI, per germline (reference sequence). The CDR3 sequence is CASIARPGGTGTEAFF. For the CDR3, the DNA is TGTGCCAGCATCGCACGACCCGGGGGGACAGGCACTGAAGCTTTCTTT.

V usage is TRBV6-5 and J usage is TRBJ2-7; D unclear. This CDR3 spans 16 amino acids. The germline gives CDR1 MNHEY, CDR2 SVGAGI. V shed 0 bases and J shed 0 bases, with 12 bases lying between them. In DNA, the CDR3 is TGTGCCAGCAGTTACTCGATAGGGCAGCTCTCCTACGAGCAGTACTTC. It yields the protein CASSYSIGQLSYEQYF.

For this clone: The sample has other DNA sequences that encode this CDR3 too. The chain recombines TRBV6-5 with TRBJ2-3, with TRBD2 as a possible D gene (5 bases). This CDR3 contains 12 residues. CDR1 and CDR2 (germline): MNHEY, SVGAGI. V lost 2 bases and J lost 5, with 5 bases in between. The CDR3 spells CASSYAGDTQYF. CDR3 DNA sequence: TGTGCCAGCAGTTACGCGGGAGATACGCAGTATTTT.

This clone occurred once. V is TRBV27 and J is TRBJ2-7, with D perhaps TRBD2 (5 bases). Per the germline V gene, CDR1 is MNHEY and CDR2 is SMNVEV (reference sequence). There are 16 residues in the CDR3. Between the trimmed V and J ends, which lost 6 bases and 0 bases, there was a span of 18 bases. The CDR3 loop reads CASSNLSRTGSYEQYF. In nucleotides, the CDR3 is TGTGCCAGCAGCAACTTATCCAGGACTGGCTCCTACGAGCAGTACTTC.

The rearrangement links TRBV6-6 to TRBJ2-7; the D is unclear. V was trimmed by 5 bases and J by 3 bases, leaving 14 bases between them. CDR1 and CDR2 (germline): MNHNY, SVGAGI (reference sequence). This CDR3 contains 14 residues. Here the CDR3 reads CASSLTGTIYEQYF. The CDR3 region has the DNA TGTGCCAGCAGTCTGACGGGCACGATCTACGAGCAGTACTTC.

V usage is TRBV9 and J usage is TRBJ2-3; TRBD2 matches 11 bases. Germline trimming cut 3 bases from V and 5 bases from J; bases unmatched to any gene: 8. The CDR3 is 16 residues long. Germline assignment: CDR1 SGDLS and CDR2 YYNGEE. The CDR3 loop is CASSDYSGGAEDTQYF. DNA for the CDR3: TGTGCCAGCAGCGACTATAGCGGGGGGGCCGAAGATACGCAGTATTTT.

This chain links TRBV2 with TRBJ2-1, with 9 nucleotides matching TRBD1. The length of the CDR3 is 16 residues. The V gene's germline CDR1 is SNHLY and CDR2 FYNNEI. Unmatched junction bases numbered 14, after V lost 6 bases and J lost 8 bases. The CDR3 bases are TGTGCCAGCAGCGATAATCGGGACAGGGTGAAGGATGAGCAGTTCTTC. Translated, it gives CASSDNRDRVKDEQFF. Looking up the rest from reference TRBV2 and TRBJ2-1 gives the full variable domain: EPEVTQTPSHQVTQMGQEVILRCVPISNHLYFYWYRQILGQKVEFLVSFYNNEISEKSEIFDDQFSVERPDGSNFTLKIRSTKLEDSAMYFCASSDNRDRVKDEQFFGPGTRLTVL.

A word on this clone: Other DNA sequences in the same sample also yield this CDR3. This rearrangement joins TRBV5-4 to TRBJ2-7, with D tentatively TRBD1 or TRBD2 (5 bases each). The CDR3 runs to 14 residues. Germline-derived CDR1 and CDR2 are SGHNT and YYREEE (reference sequence). V was clipped by 2 bases and J by 1 base, with 10 bases between them. The CDR3: CASSFGGGSYEQYF. The CDR3 DNA reads as TGTGCCAGCAGCTTTGGTGGGGGTTCCTACGAGCAGTACTTC.

This chain connects TRBV7-2 to TRBJ2-3; tentatively, D is TRBD1 or TRBD2 (6 bases each). This CDR3 comprises 17 residues. Deletions cut 5 bases from V and 3 bases from J, with 21 bases between. Germline V gene data show CDR1 as SGHTA and CDR2 as FQGNSA. DNA of the CDR3: TGTGCCAGCAGCCCCCCGGTGGGGGGCGCGTGGACAGATACGCAGTATTTT. This gives the protein CASSPPVGGAWTDTQYF.

V gene TRBV9 combines with J gene TRBJ2-5; no clear D gene. CDR3 length: 14 residues. V was cut by 0 bases and J by 1 base, with 7 bases left in between. Germline V gives CDR1 SGDLS, CDR2 YYNGEE. The CDR3 nucleotides are TGTGCCAGCAGCGTAGAAATAGGCCAAGAGACCCAGTACTTC. Its protein product is CASSVEIGQETQYF.

The DNA for the CDR3 is TGTGCCAGCAGCGTAGATAAGGTCAGCACAGATACGCAGTATTTT. Translated, it gives CASSVDKVSTDTQYF. This chain connects TRBV9 to TRBJ2-3, with D uncertain. This CDR3 comprises 15 residues. Germline CDR1 SGDLS, CDR2 YYNGEE. V dropped 0 bases and J dropped 0 bases, with 8 bases sitting between them.

This clone was detected once. The rearrangement uses TRBV7-8 and TRBJ2-1; TRBD1 is a possible D gene (6 bases). The CDR3 is 14 amino acids. Trimming took 5 bases from V and 5 from J, leaving 13 bases between them. The germline gives CDR1 SGHVS, CDR2 FQNEAQ. CDR3 DNA sequence: TGTGCCAGCAGCCGCCGACAGGCAAACAATGAGCAGTTCTTC. Protein: CASSRRQANNEQFF.

In regard to this clone: The identical CDR3 is also encoded by other nucleotide sequences in the sample. The chain combines TRBV6-1 with TRBJ2-7; TRBD2 agrees at 10 bases. Germline trimming cut 4 bases from V and 2 bases from J; bases unmatched to any gene: 2. The CDR3 runs 14 residues. Germline V gene data show CDR1 as MNHNS and CDR2 as SASEGT. The CDR3 reads CASSALAGAYEQYF. CDR3 DNA sequence: TGTGCCAGCAGTGCGCTAGCGGGGGCCTACGAGCAGTACTTC.

The V gene is TRBV29-1, the J gene TRBJ2-2; unclear D gene. The germline gives CDR1 SQVTM, CDR2 ANQGSEA. Trimming removed 6 bases at V and 0 bases at J, with 8 bases between. The CDR3 contains 13 residues. CDR3: CSVKAPNTGELFF. The CDR3 bases are TGCAGCGTGAAAGCGCCGAACACCGGGGAGCTGTTTTTT.

To note about this clone: In the same sample, other DNA sequences code for this CDR3. The chain uses TRBV6-5 and TRBJ2-3; no clear D. Trimming shortened V by 2 bases and J by 0 bases, and 6 bases separated the two germline ends. The CDR3 contains 14 residues. Per the germline V gene, CDR1 is MNHEY and CDR2 is SVGAGI. CDR3 nucleotide sequence: TGTGCCAGCAGTTACGGTGGCAGCACAGATACGCAGTATTTT. Residues: CASSYGGSTDTQYF.

The chain recombines TRBV28 with TRBJ1-5, with D possibly matching TRBD1 (6 bases). This CDR3 spans 15 amino acids. The germline CDR1 and CDR2 sequences are MDHEN and SYDVKM. V was pared by 3 bases and J by 1 base, with 10 bases between. The CDR3 region has the DNA TGTGCCAGCAGTTTTCCGGGGGCAAGCAATCAGCCCCAGCATTTT. Residues: CASSFPGASNQPQHF.

This chain links TRBV27 with TRBJ1-6; possible D gene TRBD1, 5 bases. V was trimmed by 4 bases and J by 7 bases, leaving 8 bases between them. Germline V CDR1 and CDR2: MNHEY, SMNVEV (reference sequence). The CDR3 loop spans 13 amino acids. CDR3 in amino acids: CASSYGANSPLHF. For the CDR3, the DNA is TGTGCCAGCAGTTACGGGGCAAATTCACCCCTCCACTTT.

The CDR3 sequence: CATGRGSYEQYF. The CDR3 DNA reads TGTGCCACCGGACGGGGCTCCTACGAGCAGTACTTC. The chain has TRBV28 and TRBJ2-7; a weak D match, TRBD2 (5 bases). Germline CDR1 is MDHEN and CDR2 is SYDVKM. This CDR3 region has 12 residues. V was shortened by 10 bases and J by 0 bases, with 10 bases between the two germline ends.

The J gene is TRBJ2-1, the V gene TRBV5-1; 7 bases agree with TRBD2. Germline V gene data show CDR1 as SGHRS and CDR2 as YFSETQ. J lost 3 bases, V lost 0 bases, and 3 bases had no gene match. The CDR3 has 15 amino acids. This CDR3 reads CASSLARELYNEQFF. The CDR3 region has the DNA TGCGCCAGCAGCTTGGCGCGGGAGCTCTACAATGAGCAGTTCTTC. Full variable domain (rest looked up from reference TRBV5-1 and TRBJ2-1): KAGVTQTPRYLIKTRGQQVTLSCSPISGHRSVSWYQQTPGQGLQFLFEYFSETQRNKGNFPGRFSGRQFSNSRSEMNVSTLELGDSALYLCASSLARELYNEQFFGPGTRLTVL.

The chain couples TRBV13 to TRBJ1-1; D possibly corresponds to TRBD1 (6 bases). The CDR3 contains 14 residues. V lost 3 bases, J lost 0 bases, and 8 bases lay in between. The V gene's germline CDR1 is PRHDT and CDR2 FYEKMQ (reference sequence). DNA of the CDR3: TGTGCCAGCAGCTTCACAGGGCTGAACACTGAAGCTTTCTTT. Translation: CASSFTGLNTEAFF.

The rearrangement joins TRBV29-1 to TRBJ2-1, with D possibly being TRBD1 (6 bases). The V gene lost 0 bases and the J gene lost 4 bases, with 22 bases spanning the gap. The CDR3 spans 18 residues. Germline-derived CDR1 and CDR2 are SQVTM and ANQGSEA. DNA of the CDR3: TGCAGCGTTGAAGATCCAGGTCGTATGGGGGCCCAATACAATGAGCAGTTCTTC. Amino acids: CSVEDPGRMGAQYNEQFF.